This T cell receptor (beta chain) was retrieved from a study of shared clonotypes between healthy human individuals. Findings of the study overall: Non-shared clonotypes showed lower generation probabilities than clonotypes common to all four donors.

At deep level, the assay was performed. Measured with immunoSEQ multiplex PCR; TCRdb has only the in-frame clones, and not every one. The sample carries around 1.9 million clones, just over 90% recorded once. Germline V gene data show CDR1 as MDHEN and CDR2 as SYDVKM. This CDR3 spans 15 amino acids. V shed 2 bases and J 6 bases; nucleotides not matched to a gene: 4. Remarks on this clone: Its target is not known.

CD45RO-negative CD8 cells positively selected for CCR7 made up the naive population, which excluded terminally differentiated effector memory CD45RA+ cells. The chain has TRBV28 and TRBJ2-1; 10 positions match TRBD2. The TCR sequence derives from a man between 18 and 29 years old in good health. Some clones in this sample may be carry-over from other donors' samples. Sequencing was carried out using naive CD8+ T cells from PBMCs. CDR3 residues: CASSLVAGGGNEQFF. For the CDR3, the DNA is TGTGCCAGCAGTTTAGTAGCGGGAGGAGGCAATGAGCAGTTCTTC.